What follows describes a single T cell receptor beta chain. Its antigen is currently unknown. Culture lasted approximately 10 days before CD4+ T cell isolation. The CDR3 totals 15 residues. The V and J ends lost 5 bases and 2 bases respectively, with 19 bases between them. The germline gives CDR1 GTSNPN, CDR2 SVGIG (reference sequence). This sample is drawn from a study of vaccination effects on CD4 cells after COVID-19. Study findings and constraints: The study, lacking early post-infection timepoints, had few convalescent patients. Clones of infection and vaccine origin contracted markedly late after vaccination.

Sequenced by immunoSEQ multiplex PCR; TCRdb stores in-frame clones only, minus some. Counted here are about 66,000 clones, under 85% occurring once; the ten biggest clones make up 20% to 25%. The rearrangement links TRBV30 to TRBJ2-7; tentatively, D is TRBD1 or TRBD2 (6 bases each). Sequences were derived from CD4+ T cells from PBMCs cultured without peptide, sampled before COVID-19 vaccination. This clonotype was obtained from a human donor who had a prior SARS-CoV-2 infection. For the CDR3, the DNA is TGTGCCTGGCTATTTTTCACGGGGGCGACCTACGAGCAGTACTTC. It translates to CAWLFFTGATYEQYF.